Presented here are 3 T cell receptor beta chains from one specimen sequenced in a study of T cell responses to AZD1222 COVID-19 vaccine. Clones were read by immunoSEQ multiplex PCR, and TCRdb kept only the in-frame ones, dropping some. This repertoire shows under 200,000 clones, 90% found once; its top ten account for about 1.6%. This specimen was peripheral blood, taken on day 0 of AZD1222 vaccination. These receptors were collected from an adult in good health.

The chain is built from TRBV29-1 and TRBJ2-3; 12 bases fit TRBD2. The CDR3 extends over 14 amino acids. With V trimmed by 4 bases and J by 2 bases, 1 base remained unmatched. CDR1 is SQVTM, CDR2 ANQGSEA, per germline. The CDR3 region has the DNA TGCAGCGTTGCTAGCGGGGGGGCCACAGATACGCAGTATTTT. Its protein product is CSVASGGATDTQYF.

This chain connects TRBV7-8 to TRBJ1-2; D unclear. There are 13 residues in the CDR3. The germline V gene encodes CDR1 SGHVS and CDR2 FQNEAQ. The ends were cut back, 1 base at V and 6 bases at J, with 9 bases in the middle. CDR3 in amino acids: CASSLGGVNGYTF. The CDR3 nucleotides are TGTGCCAGCAGCTTAGGCGGAGTAAATGGCTACACCTTC.

J is TRBJ2-1 and V is TRBV7-2, with D perhaps being TRBD1 or TRBD2 (5 bases each). Trimming removed 4 bases at V and 0 bases at J, with 7 bases between. The CDR3 contains 14 residues. From germline, CDR1 is SGHTA and CDR2 FQGNSA. In DNA form, the CDR3 reads TGTGCCAGCAGCTCCGGGGCCTCCTACAATGAGCAGTTCTTC. Translating it yields CASSSGASYNEQFF.